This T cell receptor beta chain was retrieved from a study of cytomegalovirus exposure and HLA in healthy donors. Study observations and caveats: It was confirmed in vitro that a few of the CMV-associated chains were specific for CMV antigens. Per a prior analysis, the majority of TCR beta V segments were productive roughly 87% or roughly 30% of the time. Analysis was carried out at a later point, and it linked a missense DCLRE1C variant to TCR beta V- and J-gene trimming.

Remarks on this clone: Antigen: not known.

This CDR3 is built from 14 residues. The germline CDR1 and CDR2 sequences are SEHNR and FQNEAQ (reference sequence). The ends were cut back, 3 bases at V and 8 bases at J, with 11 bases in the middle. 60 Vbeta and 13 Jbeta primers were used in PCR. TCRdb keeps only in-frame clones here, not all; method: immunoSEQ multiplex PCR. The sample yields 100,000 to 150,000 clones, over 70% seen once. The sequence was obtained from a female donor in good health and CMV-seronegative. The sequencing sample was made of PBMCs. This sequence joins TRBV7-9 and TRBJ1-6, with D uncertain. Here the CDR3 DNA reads TGTGCCAGCAGCTTGAGCCCCCGTTATTCACCCCTCCACTTT. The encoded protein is CASSLSPRYSPLHF.